The 9 T cell receptor beta chains presented below share a single source sample, sequenced in a study of blood T cells in healthy people across ages. The second PCR ran 7 to 11 cycles with a sample-barcoded 5' primer and J-beta primers. From the 5' RACE reads, TCRdb called clonotypes with MiXCR, one entry per CDR3 protein. The sample gives fewer than 2,000,000 distinct CDR3 sequences, about 35% of which show up once; approximately 10% is in the top ten. Sequencing was performed on blood. These TCRs come from a woman aged 25 to 39 in good health.

The V and J genes are TRBV6-6 and TRBJ2-1; 9 nucleotides align to TRBD1. Germline V gives CDR1 MNHNY, CDR2 SVGAGI (reference sequence). V was pared by 6 bases and J by 1 base, with 7 bases of the junction left unmatched. This CDR3 is 16 amino acids long. This CDR3 reads CASRAPGTGSYNEQFF. CDR3 bases: TGTGCCAGCAGAGCCCCCGGGACAGGGTCCTACAATGAGCAGTTCTTC.

The CDR3, as DNA: TGCGCCAGCAGTGCCCCAGGAACCCGTAGCGGGAACCGCGAGACCCAGTACTTC. Its protein is CASSAPGTRSGNRETQYF. The chain combines TRBV4-1 with TRBJ2-5; 8 bases are a match to TRBD2. The J segment lost 5 bases and the V segment lost 6 bases, leaving 20 bases of the junction unmatched. The V gene's germline CDR1 is MGHRA and CDR2 YSYEKL. This CDR3 is built from 18 residues.

The chain combines TRBV20-1 with TRBJ1-1; TRBD1 matches at 7 bases. The length of the CDR3 is 12 residues. In germline, CDR1 is DFQATT, CDR2 SNEGSKA (reference sequence). J was trimmed by 7 bases and V by 7 bases; bases with no gene match: 9. The CDR3 spells CSVCPGGFEAFF. The DNA of the CDR3 is TGCAGTGTATGTCCAGGGGGTTTTGAAGCTTTCTTT.

This clonotype came up a few times. This chain connects TRBV9 to TRBJ2-1, with D possibly TRBD2 on 5 matching bases. The CDR3 has 15 amino acids. Trimming pared 6 bases from V and 1 base from J, leaving 14 bases between. Germline V gene lookup returns CDR1 SGDLS and CDR2 YYNGEE. The CDR3 spells CASTPRERSYNEQFF. For the CDR3, the DNA is TGTGCCAGCACTCCCAGAGAGCGGTCCTACAATGAGCAGTTCTTC.

V usage is TRBV6-1 and J usage is TRBJ1-2, with D possibly matching TRBD1 (6 bases). CDR1 is MNHNS and CDR2 is SASEGT in the germline V gene. V lost 8 bases and J lost 1, with 20 bases in between. The CDR3 spans 16 residues. The CDR3 sequence: CASFPPIRGYNYGYTF. The CDR3 coding sequence is TGTGCCAGCTTTCCTCCAATCAGGGGATATAACTATGGCTACACCTTC.

The chain combines TRBV28 with TRBJ2-1; a weak D match, TRBD2 (5 bases). The CDR3 loop spans 13 amino acids. Germline loops: CDR1 MDHEN, CDR2 SYDVKM. Trimming left V 7 bases short and J 1 base short, with 8 bases between. CDR3 sequence (DNA): TGTGCCAGCAATAAGCGGTCCTACAATGAGCAGTTCTTC. Translating it yields CASNKRSYNEQFF.

This clonotype was recorded at least ten times. This chain uses TRBV4-1 with TRBJ2-1, with 8 bases aligning to TRBD1. The CDR3 has 16 amino acids. V dropped 4 bases and J dropped 0; count of bases not matched to a gene: 5. Germline loops: CDR1 MGHRA, CDR2 YSYEKL. The CDR3 nucleotides read TGCGCCAGCAGCCCCCGACAGGGGACCTCCTACAATGAGCAGTTCTTC. Its protein product is CASSPRQGTSYNEQFF.

This chain links TRBV20-1 with TRBJ2-1, with 7 bases aligning to TRBD2. V lost 5 bases and J lost 0; bases outside the gene matches: 7. CDR1 DFQATT and CDR2 SNEGSKA come from the germline V gene (reference sequence). This CDR3 has 15 amino acids. The CDR3 loop is CSASEGGSSYNEQFF. The CDR3, as DNA: TGCAGTGCTTCGGAGGGAGGGAGCTCCTACAATGAGCAGTTCTTC.

This rearrangement joins TRBV13 to TRBJ2-2; D remains unclear. The CDR3 loop spans 12 amino acids. Trimming left V 6 bases short and J 4 bases short, with 6 bases between. Per the germline V gene, CDR1 is PRHDT and CDR2 is FYEKMQ (reference sequence). Here the CDR3 reads CASRPGTGELFF. The CDR3 nucleotides are TGTGCCAGCAGACCGGGCACCGGGGAGCTGTTTTTT. The full variable domain, in which reference TRBV13 and TRBJ2-2 provide the parts outside the CDR3, is AAGVIQSPRHLIKEKRETATLKCYPIPRHDTVYWYQQGPGQDPQFLISFYEKMQSDKGSIPDRFSAQQFSDYHSELNMSSLELGDSALYFCASRPGTGELFFGEGSRLTVL.